The next 22 T cell receptor beta chains were all read from a single sample in a study of blood T cell repertoires in COVID-19. Produced via immunoSEQ multiplex PCR; TCRdb's table is partial and in-frame only. The data contain approximately 270,000 clones, around 85% of them singletons. Sequencing was carried out using peripheral blood. All receptors come from a human donor with COVID-19, enrolled during active disease. The donor label of this sample is uncertain.

V gene TRBV10-1 combines with J gene TRBJ2-1, with a weak D call TRBD2 (6 bases). Trimming removed 4 bases at V and 9 bases at J, with 19 bases between. This CDR3 has 15 amino acids. Per germline, CDR1 WNHNN and CDR2 SYGVQD (reference sequence). CDR3 in amino acids: CASSGLRESVSEQFF. The CDR3 DNA follows: TGCGCCAGCAGTGGTTTGCGGGAATCGGTGAGTGAGCAGTTCTTC.

J is TRBJ1-5 and V is TRBV28; 7 nucleotides align to TRBD1. CDR3 length equals 16 residues. Germline lookup yields CDR1 MDHEN and CDR2 SYDVKM. J gave up 3 bases and V 2 bases, and 7 bases lay outside the gene matches. The CDR3 protein is CASSLLTGINNQPQHF. The CDR3, as DNA: TGTGCCAGCAGTTTACTGACAGGGATAAACAATCAGCCCCAGCATTTT. The complete variable domain, with remaining parts taken from reference TRBV28 and TRBJ1-5, reads DVKVTQSSRYLVKRTGEKVFLECVQDMDHENMFWYRQDPGLGLRLIYFSYDVKMKEKGDIPEGYSVSREKKERFSLILESASTNQTSMYLCASSLLTGINNQPQHFGDGTRLSIL.

The J gene is TRBJ2-7, the V gene TRBV30; D ambiguous. Looked up from germline, CDR1 is GTSNPN and CDR2 is SVGIG (reference sequence). The V and J ends lost 3 bases and 12 bases respectively, with 12 bases between them. The CDR3 consists of 10 residues. As DNA, the CDR3 is TGTGCCTGGAGCGGGTTACTTACGTACTTC. Its protein product is CAWSGLLTYF.

V usage is TRBV12-3 or TRBV12-4 and J usage is TRBJ1-3, with D uncertain. With 7 bases removed from V and 2 bases from J, the gap between germline ends came to 9 bases. CDR3 length: 13 residues. CDR3 loop: CASILGAGNTIYF. CDR3 DNA sequence: TGTGCCAGCATCCTGGGAGCTGGAAACACCATATATTTT.

The chain is built from TRBV19 and TRBJ1-1; D is unclear. Germline V gene lookup returns CDR1 LNHDA and CDR2 SQIVND (reference sequence). V was cut by 5 bases and J by 0 bases, with 13 bases left in between. This CDR3 contains 15 residues. CDR3 in amino acids: CASSVDFLMNTEAFF. The CDR3 DNA reads TGTGCCAGTAGTGTCGACTTCTTGATGAACACTGAAGCTTTCTTT.

This chain connects TRBV7-6 to TRBJ2-7, with 12 bases matching TRBD2. V lost 4 bases to trimming and J lost 5 bases; unmatched junction nucleotides: 15. Germline V lookup: CDR1 SGHVS, CDR2 FNYEAQ. This CDR3 contains 18 residues. The chain's CDR3 is CASSSGGRTSGKRNEQYF. In DNA, the CDR3 is TGTGCCAGCAGCTCCGGGGGCCGGACTAGCGGGAAGAGGAACGAGCAGTACTTC.

V usage is TRBV6-6 and J usage is TRBJ2-3; 12 bases fit TRBD2. Germline loops: CDR1 MNHNY, CDR2 SVGAGI (reference sequence). J gave up 3 bases and V 5 bases, and 3 bases lay outside the gene matches. There are 15 residues in the CDR3. The CDR3 region is CASSHGTSGTDTQYF. As DNA, the CDR3 is TGTGCCAGCAGTCATGGGACTAGCGGGACAGATACGCAGTATTTT.

This clone was counted a single time. The V and J genes are TRBV28 and TRBJ2-5; D possibly corresponds to TRBD1 (7 bases). Trimming stripped 6 bases from V and 0 bases from J, with 17 bases between. The CDR3 runs to 16 residues. Germline CDR1 reads MDHEN; CDR2 reads SYDVKM. The CDR3 DNA sequence: TGTGCCAGCAGAACACTCAGGGGGGCAGACCAAGAGACCCAGTACTTC. Its translation is CASRTLRGADQETQYF.

The chain employs TRBV24-1 and TRBJ2-3, with TRBD2 identical over 7 bases. V lost 4 bases and J lost 2; bases outside the gene matches: 11. The germline V gene has CDR1 KGHDR and CDR2 SFDVKD. This CDR3 contains 17 residues. CDR3 protein: CATSEPRDYPPTDTQYF. The CDR3 DNA reads as TGTGCCACCAGTGAACCTAGGGACTATCCACCCACAGATACGCAGTATTTT.

J is TRBJ2-7 and V is TRBV30; 9 bases are shared with TRBD1. This CDR3 has 14 residues. The V segment lost 6 bases and the J segment 0 bases; nucleotides outside the gene matches: 6. Germline V gives CDR1 GTSNPN, CDR2 SVGIG (reference sequence). CDR3 nucleotides: TGTGCCTGCCCCAAGACAGGGGGCTCCTACGAGCAGTACTTC. Protein product: CACPKTGGSYEQYF.

The chain recombines TRBV14 with TRBJ2-7; 12 positions match TRBD2. With 5 bases clipped from V and 6 bases from J, the junction kept 11 bases outside the gene matches. The CDR3 totals 16 residues. CDR1 is SGHDN and CDR2 is FVKESK in the germline V gene. The CDR3: CASSAASGRAISEQYF. CDR3 sequence (DNA): TGTGCCAGCAGCGCCGCTAGCGGGAGGGCTATTAGCGAGCAGTACTTC. The whole variable domain, filled in from reference TRBV14 and TRBJ2-7, reads EAGVTQFPSHSVIEKGQTVTLRCDPISGHDNLYWYRRVMGKEIKFLLHFVKESKQDESGMPNNRFLAERTGGTYSTLKVQPAELEDSGVYFCASSAASGRAISEQYFGPGTRLTVT.

This clone occurred once. The rearrangement uses TRBV7-2 and TRBJ1-3; D is perhaps TRBD1 (6 bases). The CDR3 contains 16 residues. Germline V lookup: CDR1 SGHTA, CDR2 FQGNSA. Trimming left V 3 bases short and J 0 bases short, with 12 bases between. CDR3 DNA: TGTGCCAGCAGCTTCAGGGGATCATCCTCTGGAAACACCATATATTTT. Translating it yields CASSFRGSSSGNTIYF.

The genes are TRBV2 and TRBJ2-3, with TRBD2 identical over 14 bases. CDR1 and CDR2 from the germline V gene are SNHLY and FYNNEI. Trimming took 6 bases from V and 3 from J; bases not matched to a gene: 5. The CDR3 extends over 16 amino acids. The CDR3 here is CASSPGTSGSTDTQYF. In DNA form, the CDR3 reads TGTGCCAGCAGCCCCGGGACTAGCGGGAGTACAGATACGCAGTATTTT.

This chain connects TRBV10-3 to TRBJ1-1; D is uncertain. Germline CDR1 is ENHRY and CDR2 is SYGVKD. The CDR3 totals 13 residues. Trimming took off 5 bases at V and 4 bases at J, with 11 bases between the two ends. CDR3 amino acids: CAISRGSATEAFF. The CDR3 DNA follows: TGTGCCATCAGTCGGGGTTCGGCCACTGAAGCTTTCTTT.

The chain has TRBV30 and TRBJ1-2, with 9 bases fitting TRBD1. The length of the CDR3 is 15 residues. With V trimmed by 3 bases and J by 3 bases, 8 bases remained unmatched. The germline V gene encodes CDR1 GTSNPN and CDR2 SVGIG (reference sequence). The CDR3 bases are TGTGCCTGGAGCCTACAGGGGGCATCCGACTATGGCTACACCTTC. This gives the protein CAWSLQGASDYGYTF. Full variable domain (remainder filled in from reference TRBV30 and TRBJ1-2): SQTIHQWPATLVQPVGSPLSLECTVEGTSNPNLYWYRQAAGRGLQLLFYSVGIGQISSEVPQNLSASRPQDRQFILSSKKLLLSDSGFYLCAWSLQGASDYGYTFGSGTRLTVV.

The V gene is TRBV30, the J gene TRBJ2-5, with no clear D. The germline gives CDR1 GTSNPN, CDR2 SVGIG (reference sequence). Trimming cost V 3 bases and J 4 bases, with 12 bases left between them. There are 13 residues in the CDR3. The DNA for the CDR3 is TGTGCCTGGAGAACCCCACCGGTAGAGACCCAGTACTTC. Translated, it gives CAWRTPPVETQYF.

The genes are TRBV7-3 and TRBJ2-1; 11 bases align to TRBD2. CDR3 length: 13 amino acids. Germline trimming cut 6 bases from V and 7 bases from J; bases unmatched to any gene: 2. Germline V gene sequence: CDR1 SGHTA, CDR2 FQGTGA. The CDR3 nucleotides are TGTGCCAGCAGGCTAGCGGGAGGAAATGAGCAGTTCTTC. Translating it yields CASRLAGGNEQFF.

The CDR3 loop is CASSIGGALNTEAFF. DNA of the CDR3: TGTGCCAGTAGTATTGGTGGGGCCCTAAACACTGAAGCTTTCTTT. The genes are TRBV19 and TRBJ1-1, with D possibly being TRBD1 (5 bases). The germline gives CDR1 LNHDA, CDR2 SQIVND (reference sequence). CDR3 length equals 15 residues. V was trimmed by 3 bases and J by 2 bases, leaving 13 bases between them.

The chain joins TRBV27 to TRBJ2-2, with 10 nucleotides matching TRBD2. The germline V gene has CDR1 MNHEY and CDR2 SMNVEV (reference sequence). The junction had 7 bases not matched to a gene; V was cut back by 5 bases and J by 7 bases. This CDR3 has 15 residues. The DNA for the CDR3 is TGTGCCAGCAGTCTTCTAGCGGGAGTAGGCGGGGAGCTGTTTTTT. This gives the protein CASSLLAGVGGELFF.

As regards this clone: One junction end disagrees with the germline gene, perhaps due to a read error. The chain links TRBV7-7 to TRBJ2-2, with 8 bases fitting TRBD1. Germline values: CDR1 SSHAT, CDR2 FNYEAQ (reference sequence). The CDR3 is made up of 16 amino acids. The CDR3 is CASSLAAGGDTGELFF. The CDR3 DNA sequence: TGTGCTAGCAGCTTAGCGGCAGGGGGCGACACCGGGGAGCTGTTTTTT. The full variable domain, with the rest looked up from reference TRBV7-7 and TRBJ2-2, is GAGVSQSPRYKVTKRGQDVTLRCDPISSHATLYWYQQALGQGPEFLTYFNYEAQPDKSGLPSDRFSAERPEGSISTLTIQRTEQRDSAMYRCASSLAAGGDTGELFFGEGSRLTVL.

The CDR3 protein is CASSLAETGSLGYTF. CDR3 sequence (DNA): TGCGCCAGCAGCTTGGCCGAGACAGGGAGTCTCGGCTACACCTTC. V usage is TRBV5-1 and J usage is TRBJ1-2; TRBD1 matches 7 bases. CDR1 and CDR2 from the germline V gene are SGHRS and YFSETQ. The J segment lost 8 bases and the V segment lost 0 bases, leaving 10 bases of the junction unmatched. The CDR3 loop spans 15 amino acids.

The chain combines TRBV15 with TRBJ2-7, with 8 bases aligning to TRBD2. This CDR3 comprises 16 residues. CDR1 and CDR2 from the germline V gene are LNHNV and YYDKDF (reference sequence). J was trimmed by 4 bases and V by 5 bases; bases with no gene match: 13. In nucleotides, the CDR3 is TGTGCCACCAGCCTTGGGGGGAGCGGGAGTATGTACGAGCAGTACTTC. Residues: CATSLGGSGSMYEQYF.